The 19 T cell receptor beta chains presented below share a single source sample, sequenced in a study of control samples from healthy donors and cancer patients. The table came from immunoSEQ multiplex PCR; TCRdb's copy has only in-frame clones and leaves some out. Of approximately 160,000 clones listed, approximately 94% are singletons. Sequencing input: blood. These receptors all stem from a young woman in good health.

The CDR3 loop reads CASSLIVVGETQYF. DNA of the CDR3: TGTGCCAGCAGCTTGATAGTGGTGGGGGAGACCCAGTACTTC. V and J are TRBV7-9 and TRBJ2-5; D remains unclear. Germline CDR1 is SEHNR and CDR2 is FQNEAQ (reference sequence). CDR3 size: 14 residues. The V and J ends lost 3 bases and 5 bases respectively, with 13 bases between them.

Points on this clone: One end of the junction is discordant with germline, which a read error may explain. The V call is TRBV28, the J call TRBJ1-2; D may be TRBD1 (5 bases). This CDR3 region has 12 residues. Germline V CDR1 and CDR2: MDHEN, SYDVKM. Here the CDR3 DNA reads TGTGCCGGCAAAACCCTTACAGGACCCGGCATCTTC. Residues: CAGKTLTGPGIF.

The chain employs TRBV9 and TRBJ2-7, with 8 bases fitting TRBD2. V was pared by 3 bases and J by 1 base, with 6 bases of the junction left unmatched. Looked up from germline, CDR1 is SGDLS and CDR2 is YYNGEE. The CDR3 covers 15 residues. In DNA, the CDR3 is TGTGCCAGCAGCGCCGCGGGGGGCCCATCCTACGAGCAGTACTTC. It yields the protein CASSAAGGPSYEQYF.

In its sample, this clone was seen once. The chain is built from TRBV10-1 and TRBJ1-1; D is perhaps TRBD1 (5 bases). The CDR3 runs 13 residues. V lost 6 bases, J lost 3 bases, and 11 bases lay in between. The germline V gene encodes CDR1 WNHNN and CDR2 SYGVQD (reference sequence). The CDR3 protein is CASRDQGDTEAFF. CDR3 nucleotide sequence: TGCGCCAGCAGAGACCAGGGCGACACTGAAGCTTTCTTT.

V is TRBV27 and J is TRBJ1-1; D might be TRBD1 (6 bases). The germline V and J ends were trimmed by 0 bases and 11 bases, with 13 bases remaining between them. CDR1 and CDR2 (germline): MNHEY, SMNVEV (reference sequence). The CDR3 has 13 amino acids. The DNA for the CDR3 is TGTGCCAGCAGTTTATCGTTGGGGGCGCTCGCTTTCTTT. Translated, it gives CASSLSLGALAFF.

The chain uses TRBV6-5 and TRBJ1-1; TRBD1 matches 7 bases. V was clipped by 5 bases and J by 4 bases; unmatched bases: 7. Germline V gene lookup returns CDR1 MNHEY and CDR2 SVGAGI. CDR3 length: 14 residues. CDR3 amino acids: CASSREGAGTEAFF. The CDR3 region has the DNA TGTGCCAGCAGTCGGGAGGGGGCTGGCACTGAAGCTTTCTTT.

The chain combines TRBV7-3 with TRBJ2-2; 7 nucleotides match TRBD2. Germline CDR1 and CDR2: SGHTA and FQGTGA. The V and J ends lost 2 bases and 6 bases, in that order; junction bases with no gene match: 3. There are 14 residues in the CDR3. The CDR3 is CASSLASGAGELFF. The CDR3 nucleotides read TGTGCCAGCAGCTTAGCTAGCGGCGCCGGGGAGCTGTTTTTT.

This chain uses TRBV13 with TRBJ1-1; D perhaps matches TRBD1 (5 bases). Trimming left V 3 bases short and J 0 bases short, with 11 bases between. This CDR3 is 15 amino acids long. Germline lookup yields CDR1 PRHDT and CDR2 FYEKMQ (reference sequence). The CDR3 protein is CASSFSGVMNTEAFF. The DNA of the CDR3 is TGTGCCAGCAGCTTTTCGGGGGTGATGAACACTGAAGCTTTCTTT.

CDR3 loop: CASGLGGASTTEAFF. The DNA of the CDR3 is TGTGCTAGTGGTTTAGGGGGGGCGTCGACCACTGAAGCTTTCTTT. This rearrangement joins TRBV12-5 to TRBJ1-1; D may be TRBD1 (6 bases). The CDR3 contains 15 residues. V lost 3 bases to trimming and J lost 4 bases, with 15 bases between them. Germline CDR1 and CDR2: LGHNT and FRNRAP.

This rearrangement joins TRBV3-1 (or the pseudogene TRBV3-2) to TRBJ2-1; D remains unclear. Germline V CDR1 and CDR2: LGHDT, YNNKEL (reference sequence). The CDR3 loop spans 14 amino acids. V was pared by 4 bases and J by 4 bases, with 11 bases between. CDR3 region: CASSPPAAYNEQFF. Written as DNA, the CDR3 is TGTGCCAGCAGCCCCCCGGCGGCATACAATGAGCAGTTCTTC.

This clone was seen only once. This chain joins TRBV7-9 and TRBJ1-1, with TRBD1 matching 8 bases. V gave up 2 bases and J gave up 11 bases; unmatched junction bases: 16. This CDR3 contains 16 residues. The germline V gene has CDR1 SEHNR and CDR2 FQNEAQ (reference sequence). The CDR3 protein is CASSLISTGAVKEAFF. The CDR3 region has the DNA TGTGCCAGCAGCTTAATCTCGACAGGGGCGGTCAAGGAGGCTTTCTTT.

The chain employs TRBV6-6 and TRBJ1-1; 7 nucleotides agree with TRBD1. In germline, CDR1 is MNHNY, CDR2 SVGAGI (reference sequence). The CDR3 runs 14 residues. The junction had 6 bases not matched to a gene; V was cut back by 0 bases and J by 8 bases. CDR3 amino acids: CASSYSQGVAEAFF. CDR3 sequence (DNA): TGTGCCAGCAGTTACTCCCAGGGGGTGGCGGAAGCTTTCTTT.

The V gene is TRBV12-3 or TRBV12-4, the J gene TRBJ2-1; D unclear. The CDR3 sequence is 11 residues long. V dropped 8 bases and J dropped 2 bases, with 4 bases sitting between them. The CDR3 region is CASVPYNEQFF. The CDR3 DNA reads as TGTGCCAGCGTGCCCTACAATGAGCAGTTCTTC.

The chain uses TRBV25-1 and TRBJ2-1; tentative D call: TRBD2 (6 bases). Germline CDR1 and CDR2: MGHDK and SYGVNS. Trimming removed 2 bases at V and 1 base at J, with 12 bases between. This CDR3 is 16 amino acids long. CDR3 DNA sequence: TGTGCCAGCAGTGAAGTCGGTAGCGGTTCCTACAATGAGCAGTTCTTC. Amino acid sequence: CASSEVGSGSYNEQFF.

J is TRBJ2-7 and V is TRBV28; the D call may be TRBD1 or TRBD2 (5 bases each). The germline gives CDR1 MDHEN, CDR2 SYDVKM. V dropped 1 base and J dropped 7 bases, with 8 bases sitting between them. The CDR3 runs to 12 residues. CDR3 nucleotide sequence: TGTGCCAGCAGTTTATTTGAGGGGGAGCAGTACTTC. Amino acids: CASSLFEGEQYF.

The rearrangement uses TRBV7-3 and TRBJ2-5; D might be TRBD1 (8 bases). V lost 6 bases and J 4 bases, leaving 18 bases between the germline ends. Germline CDR1 SGHTA, CDR2 FQGTGA. The CDR3 is 15 residues long. The chain's CDR3 is CASSLTGGARETQYF. The CDR3 DNA is TGTGCCAGCAGTCTCACAGGGGGGGCGCGAGAGACCCAGTACTTC. Full variable domain (missing parts from reference TRBV7-3 and TRBJ2-5): GAGVSQTPSNKVTEKGKYVELRCDPISGHTALYWYRQSLGQGPEFLIYFQGTGAADDSGLPNDRFFAVRPEGSVSTLKIQRTERGDSAVYLCASSLTGGARETQYFGPGTRLLVL.

The chain uses TRBV19 and TRBJ1-6, with 7 bases identical to TRBD1. V was clipped by 5 bases and J by 5 bases; unmatched bases: 12. This CDR3 comprises 17 residues. Germline V gene data show CDR1 as LNHDA and CDR2 as SQIVND (reference sequence). The CDR3 DNA sequence: TGTGCCAGTAGTCGGACAGGCCGCGCGGCGGATAATTCACCCCTCCACTTT. Encoded protein: CASSRTGRAADNSPLHF.

The chain employs TRBV5-5 and TRBJ2-7; the D call may be TRBD1 or TRBD2 (5 bases each). Trimming took 5 bases from V and 0 from J, leaving 15 bases between them. CDR3 length: 15 amino acids. Germline CDR1 is SGHKS and CDR2 is YYEKEE (reference sequence). This chain's CDR3 is CASSRTGTDSYEQYF. The CDR3 nucleotides read TGTGCCAGCAGTCGTACCGGGACGGACTCCTACGAGCAGTACTTC.

The chain's CDR3 is CASSLARYGGETQYF. The CDR3 DNA is TGTGCCAGCAGCTTAGCGCGGTATGGTGGGGAGACCCAGTACTTC. V is TRBV7-9 and J is TRBJ2-5; D is uncertain. Germline V gene data show CDR1 as SEHNR and CDR2 as FQNEAQ (reference sequence). CDR3 length equals 15 residues. V was shortened by 0 bases and J by 5 bases, with 13 bases between the two germline ends.